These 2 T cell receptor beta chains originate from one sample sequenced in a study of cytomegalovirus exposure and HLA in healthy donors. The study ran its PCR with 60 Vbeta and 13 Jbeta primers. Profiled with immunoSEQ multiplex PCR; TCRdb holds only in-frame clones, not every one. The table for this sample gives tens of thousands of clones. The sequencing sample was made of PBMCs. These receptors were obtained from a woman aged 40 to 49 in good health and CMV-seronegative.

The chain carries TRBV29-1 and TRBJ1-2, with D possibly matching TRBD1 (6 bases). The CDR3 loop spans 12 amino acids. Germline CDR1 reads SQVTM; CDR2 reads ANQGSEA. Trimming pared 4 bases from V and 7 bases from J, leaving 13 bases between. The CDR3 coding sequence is TGCAGCGTTGGGGAACAGGGTCCTGGCTACACCTTC. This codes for CSVGEQGPGYTF.

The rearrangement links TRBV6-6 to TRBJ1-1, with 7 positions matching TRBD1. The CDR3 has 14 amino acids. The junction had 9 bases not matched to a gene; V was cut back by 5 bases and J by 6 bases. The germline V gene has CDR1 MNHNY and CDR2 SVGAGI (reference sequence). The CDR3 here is CASSPGQNRAEAFF. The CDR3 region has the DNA TGTGCCAGCAGTCCGGGACAGAATCGGGCTGAAGCTTTCTTT.